The 6 T cell receptor beta chains listed next were all sequenced from one sample in a study of blood T cell repertoires in COVID-19. Measured with immunoSEQ multiplex PCR; TCRdb has only the in-frame clones, and not every one. The top ten clones hold about 1% of a sample with approximately 250,000 clones, approximately 81% of them seen once. Material for sequencing was peripheral blood. Every receptor here comes from a man in his forties with acute or convalescent COVID-19.

The chain couples TRBV15 to TRBJ1-2, with 8 nucleotides matching TRBD1. V shed 2 bases, J shed 8 bases, and the junction held 10 bases outside the gene matches. CDR1 and CDR2 (germline): LNHNV, YYDKDF (reference sequence). This CDR3 comprises 15 residues. CDR3 DNA sequence: TGTGCCACCAGCAGAATAGGACAGGGATTGTGGGGCTACACCTTC. It specifies CATSRIGQGLWGYTF.

V and J are TRBV30 and TRBJ2-7; D is ambiguous. Trimming removed 8 bases from V and 5 bases from J, with 19 bases in between. The CDR3 spans 13 residues. Germline CDR1 is GTSNPN and CDR2 is SVGIG (reference sequence). The DNA of the CDR3 is TGTGCCGGAGACGGATCCTATCGGGACGAGCAGTACTTC. It translates to CAGDGSYRDEQYF.

The chain couples TRBV6-2 or TRBV6-3 to TRBJ2-1; D remains unclear. V gave up 0 bases and J gave up 0 bases, with 18 bases separating them. The CDR3 consists of 19 residues. Germline V CDR1 and CDR2: MNHEY, SVGEGT. As DNA, the CDR3 is TGTGCCAGCAGTTACTCAGGCCGGCGGATCACCACCTCCTACAATGAGCAGTTCTTC. Translated: CASSYSGRRITTSYNEQFF.

The chain employs TRBV19 and TRBJ2-1, with 12 bases aligning to TRBD2. The CDR3 is 19 residues long. V shed 1 base and J 6 bases; nucleotides not matched to a gene: 13. Per germline, CDR1 LNHDA and CDR2 SQIVND (reference sequence). The CDR3 region has the DNA TGTGCCAGTAGTATAGGCCTAGCGGGGGGGCGGAGAGACTTCAATGAGCAGTTCTTC. Encoded protein: CASSIGLAGGRRDFNEQFF. The full variable domain, in which reference TRBV19 and TRBJ2-1 provide the parts outside the CDR3, is DGGITQSPKYLFRKEGQNVTLSCEQNLNHDAMYWYRQDPGQGLRLIYYSQIVNDFQKGDIAEGYSVSREKKESFPLTVTSAQKNPTAFYLCASSIGLAGGRRDFNEQFFGPGTRLTVL.

The chain links TRBV7-9 to TRBJ2-3, with 12 nucleotides matching TRBD2. V was clipped by 5 bases and J by 2 bases; unmatched bases: 5. Germline lookup yields CDR1 SEHNR and CDR2 FQNEAQ (reference sequence). The CDR3 runs 16 residues. Here the CDR3 reads CASSVTSGGLTDTQYF. DNA of the CDR3: TGTGCCAGCAGCGTGACTAGCGGGGGACTCACAGATACGCAGTATTTT.

This sequence joins TRBV5-5 and TRBJ2-3; D uncertain. The length of the CDR3 is 13 residues. V shed 2 bases and J shed 0 bases, with 4 bases lying between them. Looked up from germline, CDR1 is SGHKS and CDR2 is YYEKEE (reference sequence). CDR3 coding DNA: TGTGCCAGCAGCTTTGGCAGCACAGATACGCAGTATTTT. Translation gives CASSFGSTDTQYF.